Below, 3 T cell receptor beta chains from the same sample are listed, as sequenced in a study of blood T cell repertoires in COVID-19 (dated by TCRdb to between 2020 and 2021). Library generation was performed with the immunoSEQ multiplex PCR assay. TCRdb's version of the immuneACCESS table is confined to in-frame rearrangements and falls short of the full clone set. An unresolved V gene accounts for under half of the shortfall where checked; the remainder is of unknown origin. This sample has about 92,000 clones in its table, and around three quarters of those were observed once. The ten largest clonotypes hold over 9% of the sample. Source material: peripheral blood. These receptors were collected from an older woman with acute or convalescent COVID-19.

The chain carries TRBV9 and TRBJ1-1, with 8 bases aligning to TRBD1. Germline V gene lookup returns CDR1 SGDLS and CDR2 YYNGEE. The CDR3 totals 15 residues. J gave up 1 base and V 4 bases, and 6 bases lay outside the gene matches. Here the CDR3 reads CASSIGQGGNTEAFF. The CDR3 DNA reads TGTGCCAGCAGCATCGGACAGGGCGGGAACACTGAAGCTTTCTTT.

The V gene is TRBV10-3, the J gene TRBJ2-3; 10 positions match TRBD2. This CDR3 region has 14 residues. V dropped 6 bases and J dropped 5; count of bases not matched to a gene: 5. Germline V gives CDR1 ENHRY, CDR2 SYGVKD. In DNA form, the CDR3 reads TGTGCCATCAGGCCCGGGACTAGCGAAGATACGCAGTATTTT. This codes for CAIRPGTSEDTQYF.

The chain is built from TRBV5-1 and TRBJ2-2, with D perhaps matching TRBD1 (6 bases). Between the trimmed V and J ends, which lost 5 bases and 0 bases, there was a span of 29 bases. The germline CDR1 and CDR2 sequences are SGHRS and YFSETQ. The CDR3 is 21 amino acids. This CDR3 is CASRGARSSGVWGTNTGELFF. The CDR3 DNA reads as TGCGCCAGCAGAGGCGCCCGGTCGTCAGGGGTTTGGGGAACGAACACCGGGGAGCTGTTTTTT.